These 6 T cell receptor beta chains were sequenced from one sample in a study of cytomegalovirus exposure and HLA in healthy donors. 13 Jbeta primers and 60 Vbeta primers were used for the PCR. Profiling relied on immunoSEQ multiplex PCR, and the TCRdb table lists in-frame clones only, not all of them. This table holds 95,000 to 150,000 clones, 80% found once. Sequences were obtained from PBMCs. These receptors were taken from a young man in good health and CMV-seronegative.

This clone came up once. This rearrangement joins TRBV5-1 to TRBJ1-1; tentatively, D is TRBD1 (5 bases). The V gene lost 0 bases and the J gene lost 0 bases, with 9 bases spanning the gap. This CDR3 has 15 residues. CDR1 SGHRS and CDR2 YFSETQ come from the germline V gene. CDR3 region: CASSLGGRVNTEAFF. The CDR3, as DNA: TGCGCCAGCAGCTTGGGGGGCAGGGTGAACACTGAAGCTTTCTTT.

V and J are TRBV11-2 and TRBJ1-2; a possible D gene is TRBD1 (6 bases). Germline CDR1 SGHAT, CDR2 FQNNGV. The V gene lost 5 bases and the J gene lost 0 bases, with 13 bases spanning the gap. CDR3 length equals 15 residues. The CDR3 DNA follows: TGTGCCAGCAGCCCCGGGACAACAGCTAACTATGGCTACACCTTC. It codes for CASSPGTTANYGYTF.

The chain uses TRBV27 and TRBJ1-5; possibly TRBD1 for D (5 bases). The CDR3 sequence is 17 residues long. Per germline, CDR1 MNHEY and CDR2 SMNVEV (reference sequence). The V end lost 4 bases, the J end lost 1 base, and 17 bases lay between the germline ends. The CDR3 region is CASSSHKTALSNQPQHF. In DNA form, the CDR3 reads TGTGCCAGCAGTTCACATAAGACAGCCCTGAGCAATCAGCCCCAGCATTTT.

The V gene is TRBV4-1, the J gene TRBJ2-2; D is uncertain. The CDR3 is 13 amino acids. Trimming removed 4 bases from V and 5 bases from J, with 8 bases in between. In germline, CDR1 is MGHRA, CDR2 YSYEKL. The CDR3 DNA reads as TGCGCCAGCAGCCCCGTTAAAACCGGGGAGCTGTTTTTT. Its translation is CASSPVKTGELFF.

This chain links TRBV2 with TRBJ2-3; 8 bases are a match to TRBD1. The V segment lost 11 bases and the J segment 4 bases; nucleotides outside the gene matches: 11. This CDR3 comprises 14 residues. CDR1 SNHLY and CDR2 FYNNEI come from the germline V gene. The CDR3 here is CACPRTGRPDTQYF. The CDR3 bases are TGTGCCTGTCCTCGGACAGGGCGGCCAGATACGCAGTATTTT.

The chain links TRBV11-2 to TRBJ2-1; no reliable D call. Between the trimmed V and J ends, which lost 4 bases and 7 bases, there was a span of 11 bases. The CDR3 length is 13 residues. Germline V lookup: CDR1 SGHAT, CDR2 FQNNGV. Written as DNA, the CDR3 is TGTGCCAGCAGCTCCGCAAGAGCAAATGAGCAGTTCTTC. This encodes CASSSARANEQFF.